What follows are 27 T cell receptor beta chains derived from one specimen sequenced in a study of T cells after yellow fever vaccination. A single record per CDR3 protein comes from TCRdb applying MiXCR to the 5' RACE reads. The sample holds roughly 500,000 distinct CDR3 sequences; under 25% are singletons and the top ten take 14%. Sequenced here: PBMCs, sampled 15 days after the yellow fever booster vaccination. These TCRs come from a man under 40 who received the YFV17D yellow fever vaccine.

Only a few counts were recorded for this clonotype. The gene calls are TRBV11-2 and TRBJ1-2; D gene uncertain. The CDR3 sequence is 15 residues long. Germline V CDR1 and CDR2: SGHAT, FQNNGV. The V and J ends lost 0 bases and 7 bases respectively, with 15 bases between them. CDR3 protein: CASSLDPGQYGGYTF. DNA of the CDR3: TGTGCCAGCAGCTTAGATCCCGGCCAGTACGGTGGCTACACCTTC.

The chain employs TRBV7-2 and TRBJ1-1; maybe TRBD1 (5 bases). Deletions cut 5 bases from V and 2 bases from J, with 12 bases between. Germline V CDR1 and CDR2: SGHTA, FQGNSA. The length of the CDR3 is 14 residues. The CDR3, as DNA: TGTGCCAGCAGCAGGTGGGGCGGTAACACTGAAGCTTTCTTT. Protein product: CASSRWGGNTEAFF.

For the CDR3, the DNA is TGTGCCAGCAGCGTAGGAGTGGATAGGGGTGGTGAGCAGTTCTTC. Residues: CASSVGVDRGGEQFF. V and J are TRBV9 and TRBJ2-1, with a tentative D call TRBD1 (5 bases). The CDR3 covers 15 residues. Deletions cut 0 bases from V and 9 bases from J, with 16 bases between. CDR1 and CDR2 (germline): SGDLS, YYNGEE.

The J gene is TRBJ1-4, the V gene TRBV20-1; tentatively, D is TRBD1 (5 bases). This CDR3 has 15 residues. CDR1 is DFQATT and CDR2 is SNEGSKA in the germline V gene (reference sequence). Trimming took 0 bases from V and 8 from J, leaving 16 bases between them. CDR3 protein: CSARDGGTAGEKLFF. The CDR3, as DNA: TGCAGTGCTAGAGATGGAGGGACGGCTGGCGAAAAACTGTTTTTT.

The V and J genes are TRBV5-1 and TRBJ2-3; 7 nucleotides line up with TRBD1. Germline lookup yields CDR1 SGHRS and CDR2 YFSETQ. V shed 5 bases, J shed 2 bases, and the junction held 8 bases outside the gene matches. The CDR3 covers 15 residues. CDR3 nucleotide sequence: TGCGCCAGCAGGCCGCCGGGACAGCACACAGATACGCAGTATTTT. Protein product: CASRPPGQHTDTQYF.

V usage is TRBV6-2 or TRBV6-3 and J usage is TRBJ2-5, with no clear D. CDR1 MNHEY and CDR2 SVGEGT come from the germline V gene. The CDR3 sequence is 13 residues long. Trimming removed 7 bases at V and 5 bases at J, with 14 bases between. For the CDR3, the DNA is TGTGCCAGCAAAACCCCGGTCCCGGAGACCCAGTACTTC. It codes for CASKTPVPETQYF.

This clonotype was recorded a few times. The genes are TRBV20-1 and TRBJ2-1; tentative D call: TRBD2 (6 bases). The V end was cut by 6 bases, the J end by 4 bases, with 13 bases between. Looked up from germline, CDR1 is DFQATT and CDR2 is SNEGSKA (reference sequence). This CDR3 has 13 residues. The CDR3 DNA sequence: TGCAGTGCAAGACTAGGTGGGTACAATGAGCAGTTCTTC. Protein: CSARLGGYNEQFF.

The table lists this clonotype with many counts. The chain uses TRBV7-9 and TRBJ2-2; 7 bases line up with TRBD1. The CDR3 is 14 amino acids. After removal of 5 bases from V and 1 base from J, the junction contained 1 base not matched to a gene. The germline V gene has CDR1 SEHNR and CDR2 FQNEAQ (reference sequence). The chain's CDR3 is CASSRTGNTGELFF. DNA of the CDR3: TGTGCCAGCAGCCGGACAGGGAACACCGGGGAGCTGTTTTTT.

The sample holds a few counts of this clonotype. The gene calls are TRBV5-1 and TRBJ2-3; D is uncertain. Germline V CDR1 and CDR2: SGHRS, YFSETQ. V lost 1 base and J 4 bases, leaving 7 bases between the germline ends. The CDR3 spans 13 residues. In DNA, the CDR3 is TGCGCCAGCAGCTTGATCGGCGCAGATACGCAGTATTTT. Amino acids: CASSLIGADTQYF.

This sequence joins TRBV5-1 and TRBJ1-3; no firm D call. V shed 3 bases and J shed 0 bases, with 4 bases lying between them. This CDR3 has 13 amino acids. Germline CDR1 is SGHRS and CDR2 is YFSETQ. The CDR3 DNA reads as TGCGCCAGCAGCTCCGACTCTGGAAACACCATATATTTT. Encoded protein: CASSSDSGNTIYF.

The J gene is TRBJ2-5, the V gene TRBV28; D may match TRBD1 or TRBD2 (5 bases each). The length of the CDR3 is 15 residues. The V gene's germline CDR1 is MDHEN and CDR2 SYDVKM. V lost 5 bases to trimming and J lost 5 bases, with 18 bases between them. CDR3 protein: CASSLRGVGWETQYF. The CDR3 DNA reads as TGTGCCAGCAGTCTGAGGGGTGTGGGCTGGGAGACCCAGTACTTC.

In this sample, this clonotype turned up a few times. The chain uses TRBV30 and TRBJ2-2, with 9 positions matching TRBD2. The V and J ends lost 5 bases and 1 base, in that order; junction bases with no gene match: 11. Germline CDR1 is GTSNPN and CDR2 is SVGIG (reference sequence). The CDR3 length is 17 residues. CDR3 nucleotides: TGTGCCTGGGGAGCGGGGTCTAGCGGGATGAACACCGGGGAGCTGTTTTTT. The encoded protein is CAWGAGSSGMNTGELFF.

CDR3 residues: CASSMDGSDTQYF. The CDR3 DNA reads TGCGCCAGCAGCATGGACGGTTCAGATACGCAGTATTTT. The chain combines TRBV5-1 with TRBJ2-3; no firm D call. From germline, CDR1 is SGHRS and CDR2 YFSETQ. The CDR3 contains 13 residues. Trimming shortened V by 4 bases and J by 4 bases, and 10 bases separated the two germline ends.

Remarks on this clonotype: A much bigger clone sits one base away, suggesting this may be a read error. This chain links TRBV7-2 with TRBJ2-5; D is ambiguous. The CDR3 consists of 13 residues. In germline, CDR1 is SGHTA, CDR2 FQGNSA. For the CDR3, the DNA is TGTGCCAGCAGCTTAACATTTCAAGTGACCCAGTACTTC. It is translated as CASSLTFQVTQYF.

This clonotype showed up just a few times. V usage is TRBV18 and J usage is TRBJ2-7; possible D gene TRBD2, 8 bases. The CDR3 loop spans 15 amino acids. Per germline, CDR1 KGHSH and CDR2 LQKENI. V shed 3 bases and J shed 4 bases, with 16 bases lying between them. CDR3 residues: CASSPGLGGSYEQYF. DNA for the CDR3: TGTGCCAGCTCACCGGGACTAGGGGGCTCTTACGAGCAGTACTTC. The full variable domain, rest sourced from reference TRBV18 and TRBJ2-7, is NAGVMQNPRHLVRRRGQEARLRCSPMKGHSHVYWYRQLPEEGLKFMVYLQKENIIDESGMPKERFSAEFPKEGPSILRIQQVVRGDSAAYFCASSPGLGGSYEQYFGPGTRLTVT.

This chain links TRBV7-6 with TRBJ2-7, with a tentative D call TRBD1 (6 bases). The CDR3 sequence is 13 residues long. Trimming removed 3 bases from V and 6 bases from J, with 12 bases in between. Germline V gene sequence: CDR1 SGHVS, CDR2 FNYEAQ. Here the CDR3 DNA reads TGTGCCAGCAGCTTGGCTGCCAGGGGCGAGCAGTACTTC. Translation: CASSLAARGEQYF.

The CDR3 loop is CASSLHGTRTGRDTGELFF. CDR3 nucleotides: TGTGCCAGCAGCCTCCATGGGACTAGGACTGGGCGAGACACCGGGGAGCTGTTTTTT. The chain is built from TRBV14 and TRBJ2-2; 8 nucleotides align to TRBD2. Trimming took 4 bases from V and 3 from J; bases not matched to a gene: 16. Germline CDR1 reads SGHDN; CDR2 reads FVKESK. The CDR3 length is 19 residues.

The chain is built from TRBV20-1 and TRBJ2-1; 14 bases align to TRBD2. Germline trimming cut 3 bases from V and 3 bases from J; bases unmatched to any gene: 7. Germline V gives CDR1 DFQATT, CDR2 SNEGSKA (reference sequence). This CDR3 comprises 17 residues. CDR3: CSARGLAGEVGYNEQFF. CDR3 sequence (DNA): TGCAGTGCTAGGGGACTAGCGGGAGAGGTCGGCTACAATGAGCAGTTCTTC.

V and J are TRBV5-1 and TRBJ2-2; D gene ambiguous. V lost 4 bases, J lost 13 bases, and 11 bases lay in between. Looked up from germline, CDR1 is SGHRS and CDR2 is YFSETQ. This CDR3 has 11 residues. CDR3 region: CASSPDHGLFF. The CDR3 DNA sequence: TGCGCCAGCAGCCCCGATCACGGGCTGTTTTTT. Full variable domain (rest looked up from reference TRBV5-1 and TRBJ2-2): KAGVTQTPRYLIKTRGQQVTLSCSPISGHRSVSWYQQTPGQGLQFLFEYFSETQRNKGNFPGRFSGRQFSNSRSEMNVSTLELGDSALYLCASSPDHGLFFGEGSRLTVL.

The chain joins TRBV12-3 or TRBV12-4 to TRBJ2-2; TRBD2 aligns across 9 bases. V was pared by 1 base and J by 4 bases, with 4 bases of the junction left unmatched. There are 16 residues in the CDR3. The CDR3 spells CASSLGGLAGTGELFF. The CDR3 DNA reads as TGTGCCAGCAGTTTAGGGGGACTAGCAGGCACCGGGGAGCTGTTTTTT.

V gene TRBV3-1 combines with J gene TRBJ2-1; D call uncertain. The CDR3 runs 15 residues. The germline V gene has CDR1 LGHDT and CDR2 YNNKEL (reference sequence). V gave up 3 bases and J gave up 0 bases, with 9 bases separating them. The CDR3 sequence: CASSQGFSSYNEQFF. CDR3 nucleotides: TGTGCCAGCAGCCAGGGGTTCAGCTCCTACAATGAGCAGTTCTTC.

This clonotype has a handful of counts. The chain combines TRBV28 with TRBJ2-1, with a weak D call TRBD1 (6 bases). With 5 bases removed from V and 3 bases from J, the gap between germline ends came to 17 bases. The length of the CDR3 is 16 residues. The germline V gene encodes CDR1 MDHEN and CDR2 SYDVKM. CDR3 protein: CASSPRKTGHYNEQFF. The CDR3 bases are TGTGCCAGCAGTCCCAGAAAGACAGGCCACTACAATGAGCAGTTCTTC.

In its sample, this clonotype was seen a few times. The chain links TRBV29-1 to TRBJ2-2; D remains ambiguous. The CDR3 spans 14 residues. V lost 4 bases, J lost 0 bases, and 9 bases lay in between. Germline V gene data show CDR1 as SQVTM and CDR2 as ANQGSEA. The DNA for the CDR3 is TGCAGCGTTGCTGGGAAGGCGAACACCGGGGAGCTGTTTTTT. This translates into CSVAGKANTGELFF.

V and J are TRBV23-1 and TRBJ2-1, with 9 bases lining up with TRBD1. Being an ORF, TRBV23-1 has a function that is uncertain. The length of the CDR3 is 10 residues. With 10 bases clipped from V and 15 bases from J, the junction kept 7 bases outside the gene matches. The CDR3 region is CANRDRAAFF. CDR3 in DNA: TGCGCCAACCGGGACAGGGCGGCGTTCTTC.

The gene calls are TRBV5-1 and TRBJ1-5, with TRBD1 identical over 8 bases. Germline assignment: CDR1 SGHRS and CDR2 YFSETQ. There are 14 residues in the CDR3. V shed 2 bases, J shed 7 bases, and the junction held 5 bases outside the gene matches. The CDR3 sequence is CASSLTTGEQPQHF. Written as DNA, the CDR3 is TGCGCCAGCAGCTTAACGACAGGGGAGCAGCCCCAGCATTTT.

This chain joins TRBV5-1 and TRBJ2-5; no clear D gene. CDR1 SGHRS and CDR2 YFSETQ come from the germline V gene. CDR3 length: 13 amino acids. Between the trimmed V and J ends, which lost 3 bases and 1 base, there was a span of 7 bases. CDR3: CASSSNIQETQYF. The CDR3 coding sequence is TGCGCCAGCAGCTCTAATATCCAAGAGACCCAGTACTTC.

This chain links TRBV7-3 with TRBJ2-2; no definite D call. Germline V gene lookup returns CDR1 SGHTA and CDR2 FQGTGA. This CDR3 comprises 13 residues. Trimming pared 1 base from V and 4 bases from J, leaving 4 bases between. CDR3 sequence (DNA): TGTGCCAGCAGCTTAATGGCCACCGGGGAGCTGTTTTTT. As protein: CASSLMATGELFF.